Below are 4 T cell receptor beta chains sequenced from a single sample in a study of technical replicates of blood from a few donors. Generated by immunoSEQ multiplex PCR, the TCRdb table keeps only in-frame clones and is missing some. The data contain 60,000 to 90,000 clones, over 95% of them singletons. Sequenced: T cells isolated from PBMCs. The origin of the receptors is a human donor in good health.

V is TRBV7-9 and J is TRBJ2-3; D gene unclear. The CDR3 runs 13 residues. Trimming pared 1 base from V and 3 bases from J, leaving 5 bases between. The germline V gene has CDR1 SEHNR and CDR2 FQNEAQ (reference sequence). Here the CDR3 reads CASSLGGTDTQYF. In DNA, the CDR3 is TGTGCCAGCAGCTTAGGCGGTACAGATACGCAGTATTTT.

The rearrangement links TRBV6-1 to TRBJ2-7, with 7 bases lining up with TRBD1. The CDR3 runs 13 residues. V gave up 4 bases and J gave up 3 bases; unmatched junction bases: 3. The germline gives CDR1 MNHNS, CDR2 SASEGT. The CDR3 coding sequence is TGTGCCAGCAGTGCCGGGACAGACTACGAGCAGTACTTC. Amino acids: CASSAGTDYEQYF.

V is TRBV5-4 and J is TRBJ2-5, with TRBD2 matching over 13 bases. Looked up from germline, CDR1 is SGHNT and CDR2 is YYREEE (reference sequence). V trimming: 6 bases; J trimming: 5 bases; junction bases outside the gene matches: 13. The CDR3 runs 17 residues. In DNA, the CDR3 is TGTGCCAGCATGCCCGGTACTAGCGGGAGGGCGGGGGAGACCCAGTACTTC. Its protein product is CASMPGTSGRAGETQYF.

The chain couples TRBV7-2 to TRBJ1-5, with D possibly TRBD1 on 5 matching bases. Per the germline V gene, CDR1 is SGHTA and CDR2 is FQGNSA. The CDR3 extends over 15 amino acids. Trimming cost V 1 base and J 6 bases, with 13 bases left between them. The CDR3 is CASSLEGRVAQPQHF. In DNA, the CDR3 is TGTGCCAGCAGCTTAGAAGGCAGGGTCGCTCAGCCCCAGCATTTT.